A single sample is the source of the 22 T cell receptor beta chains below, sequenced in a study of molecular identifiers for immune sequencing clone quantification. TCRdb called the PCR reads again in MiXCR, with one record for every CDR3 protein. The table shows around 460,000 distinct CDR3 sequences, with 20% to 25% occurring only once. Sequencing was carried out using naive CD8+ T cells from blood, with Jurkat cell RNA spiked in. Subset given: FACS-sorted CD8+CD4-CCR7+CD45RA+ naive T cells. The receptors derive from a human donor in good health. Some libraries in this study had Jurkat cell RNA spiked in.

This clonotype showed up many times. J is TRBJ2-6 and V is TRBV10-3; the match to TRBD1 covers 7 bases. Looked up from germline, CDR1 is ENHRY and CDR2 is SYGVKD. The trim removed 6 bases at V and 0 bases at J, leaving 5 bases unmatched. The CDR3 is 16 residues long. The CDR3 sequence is CAIRTTGNSGANVLTF. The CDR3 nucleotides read TGTGCCATCAGGACGACAGGGAACTCTGGGGCCAACGTCCTGACTTTC.

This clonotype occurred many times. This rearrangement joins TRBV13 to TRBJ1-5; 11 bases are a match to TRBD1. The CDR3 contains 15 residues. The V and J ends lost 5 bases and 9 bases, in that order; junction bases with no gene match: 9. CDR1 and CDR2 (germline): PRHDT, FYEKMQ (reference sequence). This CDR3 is CASSIRTGGGRPQHF. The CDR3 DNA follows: TGTGCCAGCAGCATCCGGACAGGGGGCGGTAGGCCCCAGCATTTT.

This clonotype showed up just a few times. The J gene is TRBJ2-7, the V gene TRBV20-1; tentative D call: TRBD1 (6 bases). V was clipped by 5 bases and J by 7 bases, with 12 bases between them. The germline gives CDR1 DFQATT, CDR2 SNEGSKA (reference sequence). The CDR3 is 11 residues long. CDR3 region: CSASDSLEQYF. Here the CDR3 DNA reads TGCAGTGCTTCGGACAGCCTAGAGCAGTACTTC.

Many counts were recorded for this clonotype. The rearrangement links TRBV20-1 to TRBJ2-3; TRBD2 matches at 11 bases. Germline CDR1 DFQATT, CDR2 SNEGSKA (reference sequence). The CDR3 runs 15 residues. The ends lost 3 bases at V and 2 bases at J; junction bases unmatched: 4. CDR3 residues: CSARTSGDYTDTQYF. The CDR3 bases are TGCAGTGCTAGGACTAGCGGGGACTACACAGATACGCAGTATTTT.

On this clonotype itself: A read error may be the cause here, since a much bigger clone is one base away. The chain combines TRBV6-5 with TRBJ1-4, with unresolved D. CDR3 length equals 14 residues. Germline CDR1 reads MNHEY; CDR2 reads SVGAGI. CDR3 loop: CATSYEGTNEKLFF. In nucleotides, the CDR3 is TGTGCCACCAGTTACGAGGGTACTAATGAAAAACTGTTTTTT.

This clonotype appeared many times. The CDR3 loop reads CSVRQTERYTEAFF. The CDR3 bases are TGCAGCGTAAGACAGACGGAAAGGTACACTGAAGCTTTCTTT. The chain combines TRBV29-1 with TRBJ1-1; D may be TRBD1 (5 bases). V was cut by 6 bases and J by 3 bases, with 17 bases left in between. The CDR3 loop spans 14 amino acids. The V gene's germline CDR1 is SQVTM and CDR2 ANQGSEA.

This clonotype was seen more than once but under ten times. The CDR3 spells CASSVVGANTEAFF. The CDR3, as DNA: TGTGCCAGCAGCGTAGTTGGCGCGAACACTGAAGCTTTCTTT. The V and J genes are TRBV9 and TRBJ1-1; D gene ambiguous. This CDR3 has 14 amino acids. Trimming removed 0 bases at V and 1 base at J, with 7 bases between. The germline V gene encodes CDR1 SGDLS and CDR2 YYNGEE.

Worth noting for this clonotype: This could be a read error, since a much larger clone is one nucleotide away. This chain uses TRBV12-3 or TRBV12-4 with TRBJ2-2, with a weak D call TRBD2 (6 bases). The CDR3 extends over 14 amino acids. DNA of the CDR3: TGTGCCAGCAGTCGACTAGTGGACACCGGGGAGCCGTTTTTT. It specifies CASSRLVDTGEPFF.

The CDR3 bases are TGTGCCAGCTCACTACCGGAAGGGTCGGGCTACGAGCAGTACTTC. Translating it yields CASSLPEGSGYEQYF. The rearrangement links TRBV18 to TRBJ2-7; no clear D gene. The germline CDR1 and CDR2 sequences are KGHSH and LQKENI. Trimming removed 4 bases from V and 3 bases from J, with 16 bases in between. This CDR3 comprises 15 residues.

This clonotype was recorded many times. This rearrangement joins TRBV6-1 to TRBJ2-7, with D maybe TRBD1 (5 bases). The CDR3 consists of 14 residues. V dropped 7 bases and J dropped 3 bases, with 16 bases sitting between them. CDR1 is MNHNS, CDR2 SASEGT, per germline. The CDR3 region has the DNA TGTGCCAGCACAGGATCCGACAGTATCTACGAGCAGTACTTC. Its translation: CASTGSDSIYEQYF.

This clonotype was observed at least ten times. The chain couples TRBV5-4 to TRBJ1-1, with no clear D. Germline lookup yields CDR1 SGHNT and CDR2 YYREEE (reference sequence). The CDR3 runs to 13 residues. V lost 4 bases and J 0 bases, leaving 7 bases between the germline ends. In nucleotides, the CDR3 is TGTGCCAGCAGCACCGGACTGAACACTGAAGCTTTCTTT. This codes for CASSTGLNTEAFF.

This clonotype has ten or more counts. CDR3 nucleotides: TGTGCCAGCAGCTCCATACCGACAGGGGCAGGCACAGATACGCAGTATTTT. It codes for CASSSIPTGAGTDTQYF. V gene TRBV7-8 combines with J gene TRBJ2-3; 8 bases are a match to TRBD1. The germline V gene encodes CDR1 SGHVS and CDR2 FQNEAQ. This CDR3 has 17 amino acids. Trimming removed 4 bases from V and 1 base from J; junction bases left unmatched: 10. The whole variable domain, filled in from reference TRBV7-8 and TRBJ2-3, reads GAGVSQSPRYKVAKRGQDVALRCDPISGHVSLFWYQQALGQGPEFLTYFQNEAQLDKSGLPSDRFFAERPEGSVSTLKIQRTQQEDSAVYLCASSSIPTGAGTDTQYFGPGTRLTVL.

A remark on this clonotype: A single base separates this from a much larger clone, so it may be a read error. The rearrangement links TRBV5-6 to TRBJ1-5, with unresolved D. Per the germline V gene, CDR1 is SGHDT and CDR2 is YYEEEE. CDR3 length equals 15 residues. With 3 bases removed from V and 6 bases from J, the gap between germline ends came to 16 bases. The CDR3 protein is CASSSRDLFSQPQHF. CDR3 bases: TGTGCCAGCAGCTCAAGAGACTTATTCAGTCAGCCCCAGCATTTT.

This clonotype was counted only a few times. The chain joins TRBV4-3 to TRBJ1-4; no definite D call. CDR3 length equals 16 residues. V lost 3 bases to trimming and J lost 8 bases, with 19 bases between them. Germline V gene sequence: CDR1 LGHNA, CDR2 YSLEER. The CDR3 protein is CASSQTLGGIGEKLFF. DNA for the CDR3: TGCGCCAGCAGCCAGACCTTGGGTGGAATTGGAGAAAAACTGTTTTTT.

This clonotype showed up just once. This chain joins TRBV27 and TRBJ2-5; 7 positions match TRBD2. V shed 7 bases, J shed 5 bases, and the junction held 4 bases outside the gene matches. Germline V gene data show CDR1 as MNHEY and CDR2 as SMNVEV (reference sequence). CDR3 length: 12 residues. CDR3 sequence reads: CASMGEGETQYF. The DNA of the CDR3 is TGTGCCAGCATGGGGGAGGGGGAGACCCAGTACTTC.

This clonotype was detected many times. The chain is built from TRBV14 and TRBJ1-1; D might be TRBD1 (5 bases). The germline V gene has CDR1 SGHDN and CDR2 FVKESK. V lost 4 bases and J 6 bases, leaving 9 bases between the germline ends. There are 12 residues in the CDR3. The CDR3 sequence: CASSPGHPEAFF. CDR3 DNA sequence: TGTGCCAGCAGCCCCGGACACCCTGAAGCTTTCTTT.

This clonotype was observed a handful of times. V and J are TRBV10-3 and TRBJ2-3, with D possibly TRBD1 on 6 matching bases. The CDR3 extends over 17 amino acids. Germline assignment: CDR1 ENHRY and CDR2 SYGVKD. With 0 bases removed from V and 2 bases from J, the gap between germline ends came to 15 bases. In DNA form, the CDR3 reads TGTGCCATCAGTGAGTCCCGGGACACCCCGCACACAGATACGCAGTATTTT. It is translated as CAISESRDTPHTDTQYF.

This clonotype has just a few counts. DNA for the CDR3: TGTGCCAGCAGTTACTCGATTGCAGGGAGCCAGCCCCAGCATTTT. This sequence encodes CASSYSIAGSQPQHF. This sequence joins TRBV6-2 or TRBV6-3 and TRBJ1-5; a weak D match, TRBD1 (5 bases). Trimming stripped 0 bases from V and 7 bases from J, with 13 bases between. Germline assignment: CDR1 MNHEY and CDR2 SVGEGT. The CDR3 runs to 15 residues.

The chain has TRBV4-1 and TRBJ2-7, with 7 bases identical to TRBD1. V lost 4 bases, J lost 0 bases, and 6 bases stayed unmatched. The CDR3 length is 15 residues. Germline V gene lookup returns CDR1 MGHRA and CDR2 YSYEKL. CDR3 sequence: CASSLGTERSYEQYF. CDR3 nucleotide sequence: TGCGCCAGCAGCCTCGGGACAGAGCGCTCCTACGAGCAGTACTTC.

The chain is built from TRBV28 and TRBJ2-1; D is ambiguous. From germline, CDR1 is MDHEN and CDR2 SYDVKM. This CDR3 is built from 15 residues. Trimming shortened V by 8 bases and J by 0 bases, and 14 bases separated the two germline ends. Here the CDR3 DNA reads TGTGCCAGCCTGCCCGCTGGAAGCTCCTACAATGAGCAGTTCTTC. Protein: CASLPAGSSYNEQFF.

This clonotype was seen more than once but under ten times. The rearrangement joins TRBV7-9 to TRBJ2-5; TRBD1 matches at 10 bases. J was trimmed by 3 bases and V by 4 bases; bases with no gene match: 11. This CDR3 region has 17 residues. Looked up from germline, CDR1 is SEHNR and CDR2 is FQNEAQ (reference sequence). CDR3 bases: TGTGCCAGCAGCTCCTTTACCTCGGGACAGGGGAAAGAGACCCAGTACTTC. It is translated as CASSSFTSGQGKETQYF.

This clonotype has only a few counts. Here the CDR3 reads CASSITSYSNQPQHF. The DNA for the CDR3 is TGTGCCAGTAGTATCACGAGTTATAGCAATCAGCCCCAGCATTTT. The V call is TRBV19, the J call TRBJ1-5; D gene ambiguous. Per the germline V gene, CDR1 is LNHDA and CDR2 is SQIVND (reference sequence). Trimming removed 3 bases at V and 0 bases at J, with 9 bases between. The CDR3 is made up of 15 amino acids.